The 14 T cell receptor beta chains presented below share a single source sample, sequenced in a study of Graves' ophthalmopathy and Graves' hyperthyroidism. RNA served as the template for amplifying TCR beta CDR3 regions. The library came from an HTBI-primed first-round RT-PCR and a second-round multiplex PCR. MiXCR was run by TCRdb on the multiplex PCR reads, yielding one entry per CDR3 protein. The data hold 1 million to 1.3 million distinct CDR3 sequences, with 36% observed a single time. Source material: peripheral blood or thyroid tissue (not recorded which). The receptors shown here come from an adult man with Graves' hyperthyroidism.

About this clonotype itself: The germline gene is not matched at one end of the junction; a read error may be the cause. V usage is TRBV25-1 and J usage is TRBJ2-5; weak D call: TRBD2 (5 bases). The CDR3 length is 12 residues. Germline V gives CDR1 MGHDK, CDR2 SYGVNS. The CDR3 here is CASKAAQETRYF. DNA for the CDR3: TGTGCCAGCAAAGCGGCCCAAGAGACCCGGTACTTC.

The V and J genes are TRBV7-8 and TRBJ2-5; D is possibly TRBD2 (6 bases). CDR1 is SGHVS and CDR2 is FQNEAQ in the germline V gene. CDR3 length equals 13 residues. The germline V and J ends were trimmed by 7 bases and 11 bases, with 20 bases remaining between them. This CDR3 reads CASIEGGPREQYF. The CDR3 DNA reads as TGTGCCAGCATCGAGGGTGGCCCTCGGGAGCAGTACTTC.

This clonotype was detected once. The rearrangement uses TRBV15 and TRBJ1-3, with 10 positions matching TRBD1. This CDR3 has 16 amino acids. With 1 base clipped from V and 3 bases from J, the junction kept 3 bases outside the gene matches. Germline V gene lookup returns CDR1 LNHNV and CDR2 YYDKDF (reference sequence). The CDR3 loop is CATSRGQGAIGNTIYF. CDR3 nucleotides: TGTGCCACCAGCAGAGGACAGGGGGCGATTGGAAACACCATATATTTT.

The chain links TRBV30 to TRBJ1-6, with TRBD1 identical over 11 bases. CDR3 length: 15 amino acids. Germline values: CDR1 GTSNPN, CDR2 SVGIG (reference sequence). The V segment lost 3 bases and the J segment 5 bases; nucleotides outside the gene matches: 3. The CDR3 spells CAWRWDRGDNSPLHF. CDR3 DNA sequence: TGTGCCTGGAGATGGGACAGGGGGGATAATTCACCCCTCCACTTT.

This clonotype was seen repeatedly, ten times or more. An end of the junction differs from the germline gene, which may be a read error. The genes are TRBV13 and TRBJ2-7; 10 positions match TRBD2. Per germline, CDR1 PRHDT and CDR2 FYEKMQ (reference sequence). CDR3 size: 14 residues. The CDR3 loop is CASSLSGRAHEQYF. In DNA form, the CDR3 reads TGCGCCAGCAGCTTAAGCGGGAGGGCCCACGAGCAGTACTTC.

This clonotype occurred a few times. V gene TRBV6-5 combines with J gene TRBJ1-3; 7 bases align to TRBD1. J lost 3 bases, V lost 4 bases, and 6 bases had no gene match. Germline CDR1 reads MNHEY; CDR2 reads SVGAGI. The CDR3 contains 15 residues. CDR3 nucleotides: TGTGCCAGCAGTTCCGGACAGGCGTATGGAAACACCATATATTTT. This encodes CASSSGQAYGNTIYF.

This chain joins TRBV28 and TRBJ1-5, with D maybe TRBD1 (5 bases). The CDR3 extends over 15 amino acids. With 7 bases removed from V and 3 bases from J, the gap between germline ends came to 16 bases. Germline CDR1 reads MDHEN; CDR2 reads SYDVKM. In nucleotides, the CDR3 is TGTGCCAGCATCCTCGACAGCCGCGACAATCAGCCCCAGCATTTT. Translation gives CASILDSRDNQPQHF.

The table lists this clonotype with many counts. The genes are TRBV2 and TRBJ1-1, with 7 bases fitting TRBD1. The germline V gene has CDR1 SNHLY and CDR2 FYNNEI. The V segment lost 0 bases and the J segment 11 bases; nucleotides outside the gene matches: 9. This CDR3 is 14 amino acids long. CDR3 loop: CASSEAEEGAGAFF. DNA of the CDR3: TGTGCCAGCAGTGAAGCGGAAGAGGGGGCTGGGGCTTTCTTT.

This clonotype was detected a few times. This sequence joins TRBV14 and TRBJ1-1, with TRBD1 matching 10 bases. Germline CDR1 is SGHDN and CDR2 is FVKESK. V lost 0 bases, J lost 7 bases, and 8 bases stayed unmatched. The CDR3 runs to 16 residues. The CDR3 DNA reads as TGTGCCAGCAGCCAAGATAGAGGACAGGGGGGATATGAAGCTTTCTTT. It specifies CASSQDRGQGGYEAFF.

The V call is TRBV7-9, the J call TRBJ2-5; the D gene is possibly TRBD1 (5 bases). The ends were cut back, 5 bases at V and 5 bases at J, with 18 bases in the middle. CDR1 is SEHNR and CDR2 is FQNEAQ in the germline V gene (reference sequence). This CDR3 has 15 residues. The CDR3 nucleotides are TGTGCCAGCAGCCCCCAAGAAGGGGAAGGCGAGACCCAGTACTTC. Translation: CASSPQEGEGETQYF.

This clonotype has at least ten counts. The genes are TRBV14 and TRBJ2-7; no definite D call. The CDR3 is made up of 11 amino acids. Germline lookup yields CDR1 SGHDN and CDR2 FVKESK. The ends were cut back, 3 bases at V and 2 bases at J, with 2 bases in the middle. The CDR3 bases are TGTGCCAGCAGCCACACCTACGAGCAGTACTTC. Translating it yields CASSHTYEQYF. The variable domain in full, with the rest retrieved from reference TRBV14 and TRBJ2-7, is EAGVTQFPSHSVIEKGQTVTLRCDPISGHDNLYWYRRVMGKEIKFLLHFVKESKQDESGMPNNRFLAERTGGTYSTLKVQPAELEDSGVYFCASSHTYEQYFGPGTRLTVT.

Worth noting for this clonotype: This may arise from a read error, as a much more abundant clone is one base away. The chain links TRBV19 to TRBJ2-5; no definite D call. The CDR3 has 11 residues. Per germline, CDR1 LNHDA and CDR2 SQIVND (reference sequence). CDR3 sequence (DNA): TGTGCCAGTAGTATATTGGAGACCCTGTACTTC. Translating it yields CASSILETLYF.

This clonotype was picked up a small number of times. This chain uses TRBV10-3 with TRBJ2-2, with TRBD1 as a possible D gene (6 bases). The CDR3 length is 14 residues. The V end lost 10 bases, the J end lost 1 base, and 13 bases lay between the germline ends. Germline lookup yields CDR1 ENHRY and CDR2 SYGVKD. The CDR3 sequence: CASRLDRNTGELFF. The CDR3 DNA follows: TGTGCCAGTCGCCTGGACAGGAACACCGGGGAGCTGTTTTTT.

This clonotype was detected ten times or more. J is TRBJ2-7 and V is TRBV2; tentative D call: TRBD2 (6 bases). The germline CDR1 and CDR2 sequences are SNHLY and FYNNEI. The CDR3 is 15 amino acids. The V and J ends lost 2 bases and 4 bases respectively, with 15 bases between them. CDR3 sequence: CASSEQGGGWYEQYF. In DNA, the CDR3 is TGTGCCAGCAGTGAACAGGGAGGAGGGTGGTACGAGCAGTACTTC.